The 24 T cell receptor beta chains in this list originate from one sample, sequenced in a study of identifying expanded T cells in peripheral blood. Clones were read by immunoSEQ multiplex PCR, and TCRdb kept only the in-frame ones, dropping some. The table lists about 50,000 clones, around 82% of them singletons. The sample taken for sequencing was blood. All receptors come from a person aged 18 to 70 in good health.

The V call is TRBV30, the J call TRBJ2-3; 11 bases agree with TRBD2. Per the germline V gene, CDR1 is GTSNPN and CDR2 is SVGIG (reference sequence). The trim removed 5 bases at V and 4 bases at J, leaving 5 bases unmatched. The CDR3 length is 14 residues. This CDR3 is CAWVLAGVADTQYF. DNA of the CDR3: TGTGCCTGGGTACTAGCGGGAGTCGCAGATACGCAGTATTTT.

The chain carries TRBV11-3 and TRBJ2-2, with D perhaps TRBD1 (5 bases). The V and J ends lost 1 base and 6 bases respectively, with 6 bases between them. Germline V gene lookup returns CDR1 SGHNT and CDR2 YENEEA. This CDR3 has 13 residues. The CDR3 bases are TGTGCCAGCAGCTTAGTGGGGCCCGGGGAGCTGTTTTTT. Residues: CASSLVGPGELFF.

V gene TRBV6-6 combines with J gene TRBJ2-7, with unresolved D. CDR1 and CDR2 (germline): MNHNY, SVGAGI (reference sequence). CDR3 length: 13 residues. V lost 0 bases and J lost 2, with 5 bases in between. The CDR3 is CASSYSRTYEQYF. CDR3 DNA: TGTGCCAGCAGTTACTCCAGGACCTACGAGCAGTACTTC.

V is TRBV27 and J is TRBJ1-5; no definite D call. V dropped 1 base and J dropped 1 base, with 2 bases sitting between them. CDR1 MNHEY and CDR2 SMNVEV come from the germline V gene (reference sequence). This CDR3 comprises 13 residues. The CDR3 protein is CASSLFSNQPQHF. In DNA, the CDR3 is TGTGCCAGCAGTTTATTCAGCAATCAGCCCCAGCATTTT.

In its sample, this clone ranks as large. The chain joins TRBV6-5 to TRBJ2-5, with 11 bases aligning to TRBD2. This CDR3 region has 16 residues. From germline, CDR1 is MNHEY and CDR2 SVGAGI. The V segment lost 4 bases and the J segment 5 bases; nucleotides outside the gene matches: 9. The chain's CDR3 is CASSSPLLAGGETQYF. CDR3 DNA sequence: TGTGCCAGCAGTTCCCCCTTGCTAGCGGGGGGTGAGACCCAGTACTTC.

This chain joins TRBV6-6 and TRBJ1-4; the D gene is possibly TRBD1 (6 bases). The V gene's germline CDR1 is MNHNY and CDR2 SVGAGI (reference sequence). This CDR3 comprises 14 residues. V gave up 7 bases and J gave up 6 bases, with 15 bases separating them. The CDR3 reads CASKDSGWDEKLFF. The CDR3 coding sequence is TGTGCCAGCAAGGACAGCGGTTGGGATGAAAAACTGTTTTTT.

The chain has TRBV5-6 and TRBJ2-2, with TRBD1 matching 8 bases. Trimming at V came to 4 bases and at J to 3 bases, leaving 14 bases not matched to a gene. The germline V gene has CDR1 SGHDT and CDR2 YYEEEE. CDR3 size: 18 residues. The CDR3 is CASSRPPGRGQDTGELFF. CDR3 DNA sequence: TGTGCCAGCAGCCGACCCCCTGGCAGGGGGCAGGACACCGGGGAGCTGTTTTTT.

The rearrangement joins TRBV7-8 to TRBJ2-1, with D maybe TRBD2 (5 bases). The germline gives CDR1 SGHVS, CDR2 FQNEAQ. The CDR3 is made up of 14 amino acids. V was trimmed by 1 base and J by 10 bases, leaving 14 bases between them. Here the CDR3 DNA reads TGTGCCAGCAGCTTAGAAGCGTCTAGCCGGGAGCAGTTCTTC. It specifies CASSLEASSREQFF.

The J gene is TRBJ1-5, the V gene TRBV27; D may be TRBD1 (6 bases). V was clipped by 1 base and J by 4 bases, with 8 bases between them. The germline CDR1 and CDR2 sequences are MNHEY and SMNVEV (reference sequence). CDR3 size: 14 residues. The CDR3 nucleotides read TGTGCCAGCAGTTTATACAGGGTGAATCAGCCCCAGCATTTT. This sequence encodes CASSLYRVNQPQHF.

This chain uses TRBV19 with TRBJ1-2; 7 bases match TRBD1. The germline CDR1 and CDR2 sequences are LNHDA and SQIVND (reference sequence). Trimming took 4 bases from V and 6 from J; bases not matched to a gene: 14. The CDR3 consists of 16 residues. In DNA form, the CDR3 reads TGTGCCAGTAGTAAAACGGGGACAGCGGTTTGGGATGGCTACACCTTC. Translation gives CASSKTGTAVWDGYTF.

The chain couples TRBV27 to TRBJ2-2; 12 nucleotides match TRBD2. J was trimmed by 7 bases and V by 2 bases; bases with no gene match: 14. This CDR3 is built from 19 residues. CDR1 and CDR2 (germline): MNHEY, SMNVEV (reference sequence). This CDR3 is CASSLRIPGLAGTGGELFF. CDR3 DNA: TGTGCCAGCAGTTTACGGATCCCCGGACTAGCGGGGACCGGCGGGGAGCTGTTTTTT.

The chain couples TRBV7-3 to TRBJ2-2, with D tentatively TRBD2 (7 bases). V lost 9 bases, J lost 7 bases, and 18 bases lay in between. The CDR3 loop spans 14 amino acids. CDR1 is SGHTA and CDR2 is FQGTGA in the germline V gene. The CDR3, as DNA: TGTGCCAGTTCCGCCGGGGGGCCAATCGGGGAGCTGTTTTTT. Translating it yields CASSAGGPIGELFF.

The CDR3 reads CASSQIPGGGGYTF. The CDR3 region has the DNA TGTGCCAGCAGCCAGATTCCGGGAGGGGGGGGCTACACCTTC. The rearrangement links TRBV11-2 to TRBJ1-2; D may be TRBD1 (6 bases). This CDR3 spans 14 amino acids. V lost 5 bases and J lost 8, with 18 bases in between. CDR1 is SGHAT, CDR2 FQNNGV, per germline.

The CDR3 DNA follows: TGTGCCAGCAGCGCAGGGACTAGCGATTCCTACGAGCAGTACTTC. Translated: CASSAGTSDSYEQYF. The V gene is TRBV11-2, the J gene TRBJ2-7; 10 bases are a match to TRBD2. The ends lost 5 bases at V and 1 base at J; junction bases unmatched: 5. In germline, CDR1 is SGHAT, CDR2 FQNNGV. The CDR3 extends over 15 amino acids.

CDR3 in DNA: TGTGCCACAGAGGGCCAGCACACAGATACGCAGTATTTT. Translated, it gives CATEGQHTDTQYF. The chain couples TRBV19 to TRBJ2-3; D is possibly TRBD2 (5 bases). CDR3 length: 13 residues. Trimming left V 10 bases short and J 2 bases short, with 13 bases between. Germline assignment: CDR1 LNHDA and CDR2 SQIVND (reference sequence).

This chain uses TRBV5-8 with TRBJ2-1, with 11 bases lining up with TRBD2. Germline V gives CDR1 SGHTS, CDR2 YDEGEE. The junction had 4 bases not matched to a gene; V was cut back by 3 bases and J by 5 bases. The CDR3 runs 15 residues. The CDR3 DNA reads TGTGCCAGCAGCTGGGGGACTAGCGGAAACAATGAGCAGTTCTTC. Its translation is CASSWGTSGNNEQFF.

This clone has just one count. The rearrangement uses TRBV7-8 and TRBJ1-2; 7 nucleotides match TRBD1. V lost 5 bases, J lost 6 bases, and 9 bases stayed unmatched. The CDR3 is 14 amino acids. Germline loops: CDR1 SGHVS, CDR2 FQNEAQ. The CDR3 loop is CASSQRTGTDGYTF. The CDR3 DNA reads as TGTGCCAGCAGCCAGCGTACGGGGACAGATGGCTACACCTTC.

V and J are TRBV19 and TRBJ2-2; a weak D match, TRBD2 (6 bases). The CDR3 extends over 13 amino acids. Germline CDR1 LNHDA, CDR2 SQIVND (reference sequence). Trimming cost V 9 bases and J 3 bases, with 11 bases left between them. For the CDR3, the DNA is TGTGCCAGCTTCCGCGGGGACACCGGGGAGCTGTTTTTT. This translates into CASFRGDTGELFF.

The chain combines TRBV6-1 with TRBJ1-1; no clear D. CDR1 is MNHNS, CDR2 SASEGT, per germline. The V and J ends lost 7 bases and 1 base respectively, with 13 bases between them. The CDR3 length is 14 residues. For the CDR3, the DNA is TGTGCCAGCACGCAAGCGCGGAGGAACACTGAAGCTTTCTTT. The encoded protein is CASTQARRNTEAFF.

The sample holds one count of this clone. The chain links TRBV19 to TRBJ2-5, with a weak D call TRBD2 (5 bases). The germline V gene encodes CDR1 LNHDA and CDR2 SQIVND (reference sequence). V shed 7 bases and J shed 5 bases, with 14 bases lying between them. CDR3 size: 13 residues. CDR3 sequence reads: CASKSPSGETQYF. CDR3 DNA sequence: TGTGCCAGTAAATCCCCCTCGGGGGAGACCCAGTACTTC. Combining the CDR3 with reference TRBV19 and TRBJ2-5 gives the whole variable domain DGGITQSPKYLFRKEGQNVTLSCEQNLNHDAMYWYRQDPGQGLRLIYYSQIVNDFQKGDIAEGYSVSREKKESFPLTVTSAQKNPTAFYLCASKSPSGETQYFGPGTRLLVL.

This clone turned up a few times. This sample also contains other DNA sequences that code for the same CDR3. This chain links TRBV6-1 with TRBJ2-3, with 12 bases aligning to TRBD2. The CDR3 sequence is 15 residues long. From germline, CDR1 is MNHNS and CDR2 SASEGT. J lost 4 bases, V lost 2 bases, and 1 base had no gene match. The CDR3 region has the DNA TGTGCCAGCAGTGAACTAGCGGGGGGGCCAGATACGCAGTATTTT. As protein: CASSELAGGPDTQYF.

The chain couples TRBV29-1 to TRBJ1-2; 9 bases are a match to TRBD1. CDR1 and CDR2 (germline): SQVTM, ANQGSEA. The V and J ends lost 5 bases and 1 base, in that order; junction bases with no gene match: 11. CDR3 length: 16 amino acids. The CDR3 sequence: CSVTTGGGSGNYGYTF. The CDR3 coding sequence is TGCAGCGTTACGACAGGGGGAGGATCGGGTAACTATGGCTACACCTTC.

CDR3 coding DNA: TGTGCCAGCAGCTTCTCCGGGACAGTACCGGGGGCCAACGTCCTGACTTTC. It translates to CASSFSGTVPGANVLTF. The V and J genes are TRBV7-9 and TRBJ2-6; 7 bases are a match to TRBD1. The CDR3 consists of 17 residues. The germline CDR1 and CDR2 sequences are SEHNR and FQNEAQ (reference sequence). After removal of 3 bases from V and 4 bases from J, the junction contained 9 bases not matched to a gene.

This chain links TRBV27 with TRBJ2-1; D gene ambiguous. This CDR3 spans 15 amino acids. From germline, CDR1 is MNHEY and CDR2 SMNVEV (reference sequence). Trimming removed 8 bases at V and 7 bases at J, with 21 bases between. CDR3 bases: TGTGCCAGCGCCTTGGGTAACCAAGTCTTGAATGAGCAGTTCTTC. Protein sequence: CASALGNQVLNEQFF.